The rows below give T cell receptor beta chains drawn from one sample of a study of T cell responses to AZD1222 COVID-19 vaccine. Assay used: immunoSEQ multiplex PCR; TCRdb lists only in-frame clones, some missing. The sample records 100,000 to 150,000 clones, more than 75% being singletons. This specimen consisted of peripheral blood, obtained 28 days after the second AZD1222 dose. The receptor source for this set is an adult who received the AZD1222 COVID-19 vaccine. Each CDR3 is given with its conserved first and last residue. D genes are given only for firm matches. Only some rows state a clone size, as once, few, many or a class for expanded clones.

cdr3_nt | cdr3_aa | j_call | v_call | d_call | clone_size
TGTGCCAGCAGCTTAGGAGGAGCAGCGCTCATCTATGGCTACACCTTC | CASSLGGAALIYGYTF | TRBJ1-2 | TRBV11-2 | - | -
TGTGCCAGCAGTCACCGGGACACAGAAGGCTACACCTTC | CASSHRDTEGYTF | TRBJ1-2 | TRBV6-5 | - | -
TGTGCCAGCAGCCGCCCGACAGGGGGCTCTTATGGCTACACCTTC | CASSRPTGGSYGYTF | TRBJ1-2 | TRBV7-9 | TRBD1 | -
TGTGCCAGCAGTTTTTGGACACGGGGGACCAATCAGCCCCAGCATTTT | CASSFWTRGTNQPQHF | TRBJ1-5 | TRBV28 | - | -
TGTGCCAGCAGCTCCGGGACAGGGGTAGAGGAGCAGTACTTC | CASSSGTGVEEQYF | TRBJ2-7 | TRBV11-3 | TRBD1 | -
TGTGCCAGTTGGGGGACTGAAGCTTTCTTT | CASWGTEAFF | TRBJ1-1 | TRBV19 | - | -
TGTGCCAGCAGCGAGGGGGGATTCCGTTCCTACGAGCAGTACTTC | CASSEGGFRSYEQYF | TRBJ2-7 | TRBV9 | - | -
TGTGCCAGTAGTAGCCCTTGGGACACTGAAGCTTTCTTT | CASSSPWDTEAFF | TRBJ1-1 | TRBV19 | - | -
TGTGCCAGCAGGAAGGGTACGGCTGGGGCCAACGTCCTGACTTTC | CASRKGTAGANVLTF | TRBJ2-6 | TRBV27 | - | once
TGTGCCAGCAGCTTAACCCACAACAGGCGAAAATACTATGGCTACACCTTC | CASSLTHNRRKYYGYTF | TRBJ1-2 | TRBV7-3 | - | once
TGTGCCAGCAGTGTGGACAGCCCGAGATCCAATGAGCAGTTCTTC | CASSVDSPRSNEQFF | TRBJ2-1 | TRBV2 | - | once
TGCAGTGCTAGTGCAGGGGTCGCGGAGCAGTACTTC | CSASAGVAEQYF | TRBJ2-7 | TRBV20-1 | - | -
TGTGCCACCAGTGATTCCAGGAGCTCTGGAAACACCATATATTTT | CATSDSRSSGNTIYF | TRBJ1-3 | TRBV24-1 | - | -
TGTGCCAGCAGCCTATCAGGGGCCCATCAGCCCCAGCATTTT | CASSLSGAHQPQHF | TRBJ1-5 | TRBV3-1/TRBV3-2 | - | -
TGTGCCAGCAGCTTGGAAGCCTCTGGGGCCAACGTCCTGACTTTC | CASSLEASGANVLTF | TRBJ2-6 | TRBV5-4 | - | -
TGTGCCAGCTCCCAGGACAGGGTTCGGCAGTTCTTC | CASSQDRVRQFF | TRBJ2-1 | TRBV18 | TRBD1 | -
TGTGCCGCCTATCCGACAGGGAAAAATTCACCCCTCCACTTT | CAAYPTGKNSPLHF | TRBJ1-6 | TRBV28 | TRBD1 | -
TGCGCCAGCAGCTTGGCCGGGACTAGCCCCACGTTCTTC | CASSLAGTSPTFF | TRBJ2-1 | TRBV5-1 | TRBD2 | once
TGTGCCACCAGCAGAGCAGGGAGAACCTACGAGCAGTACTTC | CATSRAGRTYEQYF | TRBJ2-7 | TRBV15 | - | once
TGTGCCAGCAGTGACTCGGGACTAGCGGGAGGACTCACCCTCATCTACGAGCAGTACTTC | CASSDSGLAGGLTLIYEQYF | TRBJ2-7 | TRBV6-4 | TRBD2 | -
TGTGCCAGCAGCTTAGAGGGACAGGCCGAGCAGTACTTC | CASSLEGQAEQYF | TRBJ2-7 | TRBV11-2 | TRBD1 | once
TGTGCCGGAGGGGGGCATAGCAATCAGCCCCAGCATTTT | CAGGGHSNQPQHF | TRBJ1-5 | TRBV6-6 | - | -
TGCGCCAGCAGCCATGGAGTACGGGACGAGCAGTACTTC | CASSHGVRDEQYF | TRBJ2-7 | TRBV4-1 | - | -
TGTGCCACCAGTGATATTAGCGGGAGGGCCGGGAATACGCAGTATTTT | CATSDISGRAGNTQYF | TRBJ2-3 | TRBV24-1 | TRBD2 | -
TGTGCCAGCAGCACTCGGACTAGCGGGTTCACAGATACGCAGTATTTT | CASSTRTSGFTDTQYF | TRBJ2-3 | TRBV13 | TRBD2 | -
TGTGCCAGCAGCTGGGACAGGGCCAAACGCACAGATACGCAGTATTTT | CASSWDRAKRTDTQYF | TRBJ2-3 | TRBV5-5 | TRBD1 | once
TGTGCCAGCAGCTTGGGACTCAGCCAGCCCCAGCATTTT | CASSLGLSQPQHF | TRBJ1-5 | TRBV5-6 | - | -
TGTGCCAGCAGCCAGGGACTAGCGGGACCCAATGAGCAGTTCTTC | CASSQGLAGPNEQFF | TRBJ2-1 | TRBV21-1 | - | few
TGTGCCAGCAGCGTACGACCCAACACTGAAGCTTTCTTT | CASSVRPNTEAFF | TRBJ1-1 | TRBV9 | - | -
TGTGCCAGCAGTGAAATGAGGGCGGTCACCGGGGAGCTGTTTTTT | CASSEMRAVTGELFF | TRBJ2-2 | TRBV6-1 | - | -
TGTGCCAGCACCTTCGGGACACCGCCCATTCAGTACTTC | CASTFGTPPIQYF | TRBJ2-4 | TRBV12-3/TRBV12-4 | - | -
TGCAGCGTTGAAGGCCTCCGGACAGGGGAAGCAGAGACCCAGTACTTC | CSVEGLRTGEAETQYF | TRBJ2-5 | TRBV29-1 | TRBD1 | -